The clone carrying this T cell receptor beta chain turned up a few times. The data were taken from a study of T-cell reconstitution after alpha-beta-depleted transplantation in children. The TCRbeta library incorporated unique molecular identifiers. TCRdb reprocessed the PCR reads via MiXCR and lists one record per CDR3 protein. The profile shows 400,000 to 500,000 distinct CDR3 sequences, about a tenth of them singletons. The sample here was PBMCs from the stem cell graft donor, taken from the stem cell graft. This TCR was sampled from a human donor who donated a stem cell graft to a child with acute myeloid leukemia.

The CDR3 loop is CASSLRQGVGETQYF. For the CDR3, the DNA is TGCGCCAGCAGCTTGAGACAGGGAGTGGGCGAGACCCAGTACTTC. The chain employs TRBV5-1 and TRBJ2-5, with 7 bases aligning to TRBD1. Trimming took 1 base from V and 5 from J; bases not matched to a gene: 8. The CDR3 has 15 amino acids. Germline lookup yields CDR1 SGHRS and CDR2 YFSETQ.